This T cell receptor beta chain was identified during a study of tumor-infiltrating lymphocytes in primary liver carcinoma. TCR beta cDNA was reverse-transcribed from roughly 0.45 ug of total RNA. The reaction used a constant-region primer and ProtoScript II reverse transcriptase. Amplification in three nested multiplex PCR rounds with slightly modified ARM-PCR gave rise to TCR beta libraries. Two initial PCR rounds of roughly 10 cycles each paired TRBV1-TRBV30 forward primers with a C-beta reverse primer. TCRdb reanalysed the multiplex PCR reads using MiXCR and keeps one entry per CDR3 protein. The sample contains fewer than 400,000 distinct CDR3 sequences, about 50% of which appear only once. This clonotype was detected many times. They got blood RNA out of unsorted whole blood and also pulled out germline DNA. The V gene's germline CDR1 is SQVTM and CDR2 ANQGSEA. V was trimmed by 4 bases and J by 5 bases, leaving 11 bases between them. The CDR3 loop spans 12 amino acids.

This chain joins TRBV29-1 and TRBJ1-1, with D hard to call. The receptor comes from a woman in her twenties or thirties with primary liver carcinoma and hepatitis B virus infection. The specimen was peripheral blood. This chain's CDR3 is CSVVSGGTEAFF. For the CDR3, the DNA is TGCAGCGTTGTATCAGGAGGAACTGAAGCTTTCTTT.